The 32 T cell receptor beta chains presented below share a single source sample, sequenced in a study of cytomegalovirus exposure and HLA in healthy donors. Primers for the PCR totalled 60 Vbeta and 13 Jbeta. Clones were sequenced by immunoSEQ multiplex PCR, and TCRdb holds only the in-frame ones, with some missing. The sample shows 90,000 to 110,000 clones, approximately 69% of them seen only once. What was sequenced was PBMCs. These TCRs come from a man younger than 45 in good health and CMV-seronegative.

This chain uses TRBV27 with TRBJ1-5; D uncertain. The germline V gene encodes CDR1 MNHEY and CDR2 SMNVEV (reference sequence). This CDR3 region has 14 residues. V lost 6 bases to trimming and J lost 0 bases, with 9 bases between them. This CDR3 reads CASRETFSNQPQHF. Written as DNA, the CDR3 is TGTGCCAGCAGGGAGACCTTTAGCAATCAGCCCCAGCATTTT.

V usage is TRBV15 and J usage is TRBJ2-1, with 9 bases aligning to TRBD2. V shed 0 bases and J 8 bases; nucleotides not matched to a gene: 14. The CDR3 totals 18 residues. The germline V gene encodes CDR1 LNHNV and CDR2 YYDKDF (reference sequence). The DNA of the CDR3 is TGTGCCACCAGCAGAGATGGCGGGAGGGCCAATATGGGACATGAGCAGTTCTTC. This encodes CATSRDGGRANMGHEQFF.

The rearrangement links TRBV19 to TRBJ2-7, with 10 bases that match TRBD1. CDR3 length: 14 amino acids. Germline loops: CDR1 LNHDA, CDR2 SQIVND (reference sequence). V lost 6 bases, J lost 3 bases, and 5 bases stayed unmatched. The CDR3 nucleotides read TGTGCCAGTAGGATGGGGGACAGGGGCTACGAGCAGTACTTC. The encoded protein is CASRMGDRGYEQYF.

V and J are TRBV7-2 and TRBJ2-2; the match to TRBD2 covers 11 bases. The CDR3 runs 18 residues. Germline V gene lookup returns CDR1 SGHTA and CDR2 FQGNSA. Losses at the gene ends were 5 bases for V and 4 bases for J; bases not matched to a gene: 12. Here the CDR3 reads CASSPLGPLAGVTGELFF. For the CDR3, the DNA is TGTGCCAGCAGCCCTTTGGGCCCACTAGCGGGAGTCACCGGGGAGCTGTTTTTT.

This clone was observed once. The rearrangement uses TRBV28 and TRBJ2-1; the match to TRBD2 covers 10 bases. V lost 6 bases, J lost 2 bases, and 16 bases stayed unmatched. The germline V gene encodes CDR1 MDHEN and CDR2 SYDVKM. The CDR3 has 19 residues. CDR3 amino acids: CASSAPPVGLADAYNEQFF. As DNA, the CDR3 is TGTGCCAGCAGCGCACCGCCCGTCGGACTAGCGGACGCCTACAATGAGCAGTTCTTC.

Regarding this clone: Other DNA variants within this sample encode the same CDR3. The V call is TRBV5-1, the J call TRBJ2-7; D possibly corresponds to TRBD2 (5 bases). The CDR3 is 17 residues long. Trimming removed 4 bases at V and 3 bases at J, with 23 bases between. From germline, CDR1 is SGHRS and CDR2 YFSETQ. The CDR3 protein is CASSEARDRERGYEQYF. The CDR3, as DNA: TGCGCCAGCAGCGAGGCCCGGGATAGGGAACGAGGCTACGAGCAGTACTTC.

This clone was observed a few times. This chain links TRBV5-1 with TRBJ2-1, with TRBD1 identical over 10 bases. Germline V gives CDR1 SGHRS, CDR2 YFSETQ. This CDR3 has 15 residues. J was trimmed by 8 bases and V by 0 bases; bases with no gene match: 5. CDR3 in amino acids: CASSLATGQGYEQFF. The CDR3 bases are TGCGCCAGCAGCTTGGCCACGGGACAGGGGTATGAGCAGTTCTTC.

V and J are TRBV7-9 and TRBJ2-5; the match to TRBD1 covers 8 bases. The germline V gene encodes CDR1 SEHNR and CDR2 FQNEAQ (reference sequence). The CDR3 extends over 19 amino acids. The V segment lost 0 bases and the J segment 2 bases; nucleotides outside the gene matches: 14. This CDR3 is CASSLALVAGGASQETQYF. The CDR3 coding sequence is TGTGCCAGCAGCTTAGCGCTCGTAGCAGGGGGCGCGAGTCAAGAGACCCAGTACTTC.

This sequence joins TRBV27 and TRBJ2-4; 7 bases fit TRBD1. V was clipped by 7 bases and J by 4 bases; unmatched bases: 4. CDR1 is MNHEY and CDR2 is SMNVEV in the germline V gene (reference sequence). This CDR3 spans 13 amino acids. Here the CDR3 DNA reads TGTGCCAGCAAACCGGGACAGAAAAACATTCAGTACTTC. It specifies CASKPGQKNIQYF.

The rearrangement uses TRBV5-1 and TRBJ2-2, with 10 bases that match TRBD2. J gave up 5 bases and V 2 bases, and 12 bases lay outside the gene matches. The CDR3 is made up of 18 amino acids. Germline values: CDR1 SGHRS, CDR2 YFSETQ. The CDR3 coding sequence is TGCGCCAGCAGCTTTGTGTCTAGCGGGAGCCTATCTACCGGGGAGCTGTTTTTT. It translates to CASSFVSSGSLSTGELFF.

As to this clone: The junction departs from the called germline gene at one end, perhaps through a read error. This sequence joins TRBV7-9 and TRBJ2-7; no firm D call. The CDR3 runs 16 residues. Germline CDR1 reads SEHNR; CDR2 reads FQNEAQ (reference sequence). The CDR3 region is CSSSSKSVEYSYEQYF. The DNA of the CDR3 is TGTTCCAGCAGCTCCAAATCGGTTGAGTATTCCTACGAGCAGTACTTC.

The V gene is TRBV7-2, the J gene TRBJ2-7; 10 positions match TRBD1. From germline, CDR1 is SGHTA and CDR2 FQGNSA. V lost 5 bases to trimming and J lost 2 bases; unmatched junction nucleotides: 9. The CDR3 spans 16 residues. The CDR3 sequence: CASSPQGGTGAYEQYF. The CDR3 region has the DNA TGTGCCAGCAGCCCACAAGGTGGGACAGGGGCCTACGAGCAGTACTTC.

This clone was found a few times. V gene TRBV10-3 combines with J gene TRBJ2-1; 9 nucleotides line up with TRBD2. CDR1 is ENHRY and CDR2 is SYGVKD in the germline V gene. The CDR3 is made up of 17 amino acids. The V segment lost 0 bases and the J segment 5 bases; nucleotides outside the gene matches: 8. The CDR3 sequence: CAISESAASGDNNEQFF. In nucleotides, the CDR3 is TGTGCCATCAGTGAGTCTGCGGCTAGCGGGGACAACAATGAGCAGTTCTTC.

A remark on this clone: At one of its ends the junction is not consistent with the germline gene, which may arise from a read error. The gene calls are TRBV5-1 and TRBJ1-2, with D possibly being TRBD1 (5 bases). This CDR3 comprises 15 residues. Germline CDR1 is SGHRS and CDR2 is YFSETQ. The CDR3, as DNA: TGCGCCAGCAGCTTAAGCCTACAGGCTGGCTATGTCTACACCTTC. It is translated as CASSLSLQAGYVYTF. Filled out from reference TRBV5-1 and TRBJ1-2, the complete variable domain reads KAGVTQTPRYLIKTRGQQVTLSCSPISGHRSVSWYQQTPGQGLQFLFEYFSETQRNKGNFPGRFSGRQFSNSRSEMNVSTLELGDSALYLCASSLSLQAGYVYTFGSGTRLTVV.

This clone came up a few times. V gene TRBV19 combines with J gene TRBJ2-7; D possibly corresponds to TRBD2 (6 bases). The CDR3 is 13 amino acids. Germline CDR1 LNHDA, CDR2 SQIVND (reference sequence). Trimming removed 6 bases at V and 3 bases at J, with 12 bases between. The CDR3 protein is CASRSGPRYEQYF. As DNA, the CDR3 is TGTGCCAGTAGGAGCGGGCCGCGCTACGAGCAGTACTTC.

This sequence joins TRBV7-2 and TRBJ2-5; no definite D call. In germline, CDR1 is SGHTA, CDR2 FQGNSA. This CDR3 contains 15 residues. V was shortened by 1 base and J by 0 bases, with 9 bases between the two germline ends. CDR3 sequence (DNA): TGTGCCAGCAGCTTAGAACAGTCGTACCAAGAGACCCAGTACTTC. It encodes CASSLEQSYQETQYF.

This clone came up a few times. The chain couples TRBV5-8 to TRBJ2-3; 10 bases are a match to TRBD2. Germline V gene lookup returns CDR1 SGHTS and CDR2 YDEGEE. The J segment lost 2 bases and the V segment lost 4 bases, leaving 4 bases of the junction unmatched. The CDR3 has 15 amino acids. CDR3 sequence (DNA): TGTGCCAGCAGCCCACTAGCGGGGATCACAGATACGCAGTATTTT. This gives the protein CASSPLAGITDTQYF.

Only a few counts were recorded for this clone. The chain uses TRBV5-1 and TRBJ2-1; 7 bases map to TRBD2. V was pared by 2 bases and J by 3 bases, with 5 bases of the junction left unmatched. Germline V gives CDR1 SGHRS, CDR2 YFSETQ. This CDR3 contains 15 residues. The CDR3 DNA reads TGCGCCAGCAGCTTAGCAGCGGGGTTCTACAATGAGCAGTTCTTC. Translating it yields CASSLAAGFYNEQFF.

The rearrangement uses TRBV7-2 and TRBJ2-7; D is possibly TRBD2 (6 bases). The V gene's germline CDR1 is SGHTA and CDR2 FQGNSA. This CDR3 is built from 13 residues. V lost 6 bases and J 7 bases, leaving 16 bases between the germline ends. For the CDR3, the DNA is TGTGCCAGCAGTCGTGAGGGGAGGAGGGAGCAGTACTTC. It codes for CASSREGRREQYF. The complete variable domain, with remaining parts taken from reference TRBV7-2 and TRBJ2-7, reads GAGVSQSPSNKVTEKGKDVELRCDPISGHTALYWYRQSLGQGLEFLIYFQGNSAPDKSGLPSDRFSAERTGGSVSTLTIQRTQQEDSAVYLCASSREGRREQYFGPGTRLTVT.

The CDR3 sequence is CASSMGTSGRREQYF. CDR3 nucleotides: TGTGCCAGTAGTATGGGTACGAGCGGGAGACGCGAGCAGTACTTC. The chain carries TRBV19 and TRBJ2-7, with TRBD2 matching 8 bases. CDR3 length: 15 residues. Germline V gene lookup returns CDR1 LNHDA and CDR2 SQIVND (reference sequence). With 3 bases clipped from V and 6 bases from J, the junction kept 10 bases outside the gene matches.

The chain uses TRBV28 and TRBJ2-7, with 7 bases aligning to TRBD2. The CDR3 is made up of 16 amino acids. The J segment lost 2 bases and the V segment lost 3 bases, leaving 10 bases of the junction unmatched. Germline CDR1 MDHEN, CDR2 SYDVKM. The CDR3 DNA reads as TGTGCCAGCAGTTTCATGTGGCGGGGGACGACCTACGAGCAGTACTTC. This translates into CASSFMWRGTTYEQYF.

Only a few counts were recorded for this clone. The CDR3 sequence: CASSLDQGATGELFF. CDR3 nucleotide sequence: TGCGCCAGCAGCTTGGACCAGGGGGCCACCGGGGAGCTGTTTTTT. The chain is built from TRBV5-1 and TRBJ2-2; TRBD1 matches at 8 bases. From germline, CDR1 is SGHRS and CDR2 YFSETQ. V lost 0 bases, J lost 4 bases, and 2 bases stayed unmatched. The CDR3 spans 15 residues.

A note on this clone: The junction shows a germline mismatch at one end, possibly a read error. The J gene is TRBJ2-7, the V gene TRBV10-3; the D gene is possibly TRBD1 (6 bases). The length of the CDR3 is 14 residues. The V gene's germline CDR1 is ENHRY and CDR2 SYGVKD. CDR3 DNA sequence: TGTGCCATCAGTGAGTCGGGTGACAGGTTCCGGGGAGACTTC. Translated: CAISESGDRFRGDF.

V gene TRBV5-6 combines with J gene TRBJ2-5; 11 nucleotides align to TRBD1. CDR1 SGHDT and CDR2 YYEEEE come from the germline V gene. This CDR3 is 15 amino acids long. Trimming cost V 3 bases and J 4 bases; bases outside gene matches: 5. The CDR3 coding sequence is TGTGCCAGCAGCTCTGGACAGGGGGCCTTAGAGACCCAGTACTTC. Protein sequence: CASSSGQGALETQYF.

The V and J genes are TRBV7-9 and TRBJ2-1, with 16 bases that match TRBD2. This CDR3 comprises 17 residues. Germline CDR1 and CDR2: SEHNR and FQNEAQ (reference sequence). V was clipped by 6 bases and J by 7 bases; unmatched bases: 9. CDR3 DNA sequence: TGTGCCAGCAGGAAATCGGGACTAGCGGGAGGGTTGAATGAGCAGTTCTTC. Its translation is CASRKSGLAGGLNEQFF. Looking up the rest from reference TRBV7-9 and TRBJ2-1 gives the full variable domain: DTGVSQNPRHKITKRGQNVTFRCDPISEHNRLYWYRQTLGQGPEFLTYFQNEAQLEKSRLLSDRFSAERPKGSFSTLEIQRTEQGDSAMYLCASRKSGLAGGLNEQFFGPGTRLTVL.

The chain links TRBV5-1 to TRBJ1-4, with 11 positions matching TRBD1. The CDR3 covers 16 residues. V lost 4 bases to trimming and J lost 3 bases; unmatched junction nucleotides: 5. Germline lookup yields CDR1 SGHRS and CDR2 YFSETQ. CDR3 sequence: CASSPWTGGPNEKLFF. The CDR3 nucleotides are TGCGCCAGCAGCCCCTGGACAGGGGGCCCTAATGAAAAACTGTTTTTT. The variable domain in full, completed from reference TRBV5-1 and TRBJ1-4, reads KAGVTQTPRYLIKTRGQQVTLSCSPISGHRSVSWYQQTPGQGLQFLFEYFSETQRNKGNFPGRFSGRQFSNSRSEMNVSTLELGDSALYLCASSPWTGGPNEKLFFGSGTQLSVL.

The chain uses TRBV7-2 and TRBJ2-7; 13 bases fit TRBD2. Germline CDR1 and CDR2: SGHTA and FQGNSA. J was trimmed by 7 bases and V by 5 bases; bases with no gene match: 8. The CDR3 runs 15 residues. The CDR3 nucleotides read TGTGCCAGCAGCCCAGGACTAGCGGGAGCGGGGGAGCAGTACTTC. This translates into CASSPGLAGAGEQYF.

This chain links TRBV29-1 with TRBJ1-1, with TRBD1 matching over 8 bases. CDR3 length: 14 amino acids. Trimming at V came to 6 bases and at J to 3 bases, leaving 9 bases not matched to a gene. Germline lookup yields CDR1 SQVTM and CDR2 ANQGSEA. CDR3 region: CSVQGAPGYTEAFF. CDR3 in DNA: TGCAGCGTCCAGGGGGCGCCGGGGTACACTGAAGCTTTCTTT.

This chain links TRBV7-9 with TRBJ2-3; TRBD2 agrees at 12 bases. The CDR3 length is 15 residues. V lost 5 bases to trimming and J lost 0 bases; unmatched junction nucleotides: 0. CDR1 and CDR2 (germline): SEHNR, FQNEAQ (reference sequence). In DNA, the CDR3 is TGTGCCAGCAGCGGACTAGCGGGGAGCACAGATACGCAGTATTTT. Translating gives CASSGLAGSTDTQYF.

In its sample, this clone was seen once. At one end, the junction sequence differs from germline, possibly due to a read error. J is TRBJ2-1 and V is TRBV7-7; D remains ambiguous. CDR3 size: 13 residues. Germline lookup yields CDR1 SSHAT and CDR2 FNYEAQ (reference sequence). This chain's CDR3 is CASSLGQYNEQFF. The CDR3 nucleotides read TGTGCTAGCAGCTTAGGCCAGTACAATGAGCAGTTCTTC.

The J gene is TRBJ2-5, the V gene TRBV5-1; D may be TRBD2 (5 bases). This CDR3 comprises 13 residues. Germline V lookup: CDR1 SGHRS, CDR2 YFSETQ. V gave up 5 bases and J gave up 2 bases, with 10 bases separating them. The CDR3 loop is CASRPGIQETQYF. In DNA form, the CDR3 reads TGCGCCAGCAGGCCGGGAATACAAGAGACCCAGTACTTC.

This chain links TRBV9 with TRBJ1-1; no clear D. Germline V lookup: CDR1 SGDLS, CDR2 YYNGEE. Deletions cut 0 bases from V and 1 base from J, with 10 bases between. This CDR3 comprises 15 residues. This chain's CDR3 is CASSVEAGGNTEAFF. The CDR3 coding sequence is TGTGCCAGCAGCGTAGAGGCAGGAGGGAACACTGAAGCTTTCTTT. The whole variable domain, remainder taken from reference TRBV9 and TRBJ1-1, is DSGVTQTPKHLITATGQRVTLRCSPRSGDLSVYWYQQSLDQGLQFLIQYYNGEERAKGNILERFSAQQFPDLHSELNLSSLELGDSALYFCASSVEAGGNTEAFFGQGTRLTVV.